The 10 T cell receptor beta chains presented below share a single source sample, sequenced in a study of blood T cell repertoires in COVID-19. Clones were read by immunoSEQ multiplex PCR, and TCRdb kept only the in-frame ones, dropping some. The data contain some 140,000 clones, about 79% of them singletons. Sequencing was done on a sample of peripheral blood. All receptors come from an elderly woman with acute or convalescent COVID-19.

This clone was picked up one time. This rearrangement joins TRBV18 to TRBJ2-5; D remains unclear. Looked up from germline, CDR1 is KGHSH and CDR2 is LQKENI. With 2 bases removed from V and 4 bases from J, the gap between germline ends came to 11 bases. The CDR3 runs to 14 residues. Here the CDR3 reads CASSPSSERETQYF. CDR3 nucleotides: TGTGCCAGCTCACCAAGCTCCGAGCGAGAGACCCAGTACTTC.

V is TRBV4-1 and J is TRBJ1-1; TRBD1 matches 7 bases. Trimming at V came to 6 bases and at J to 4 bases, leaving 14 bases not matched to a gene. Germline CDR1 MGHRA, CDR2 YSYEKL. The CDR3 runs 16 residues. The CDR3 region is CASSSKGGAGLTEAFF. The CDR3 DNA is TGCGCCAGCAGTTCCAAAGGGGGCGCGGGTCTCACTGAAGCTTTCTTT.

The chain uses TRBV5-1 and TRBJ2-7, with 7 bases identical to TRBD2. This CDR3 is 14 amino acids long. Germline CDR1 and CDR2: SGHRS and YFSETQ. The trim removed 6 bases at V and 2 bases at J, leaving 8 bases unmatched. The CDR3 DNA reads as TGCGCCAGCACCCCGAGCGGGGCGACCTACGAGCAGTACTTC. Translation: CASTPSGATYEQYF.

The DNA of the CDR3 is TGTGCCAGCAGTCCGGGACTAGGGTTCGCAGATACGCAGTATTTT. Amino acid sequence: CASSPGLGFADTQYF. The chain joins TRBV6-5 to TRBJ2-3; 8 positions agree with TRBD2. Germline-derived CDR1 and CDR2 are MNHEY and SVGAGI. This CDR3 spans 15 amino acids. V was clipped by 5 bases and J by 4 bases; unmatched bases: 8.

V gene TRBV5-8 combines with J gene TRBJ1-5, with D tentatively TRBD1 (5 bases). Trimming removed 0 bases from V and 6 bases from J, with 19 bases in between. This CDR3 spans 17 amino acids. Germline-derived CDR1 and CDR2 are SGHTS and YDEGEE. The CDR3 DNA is TGTGCCAGCAGCTTGGACAGGTCCGGGCCCAACCTTCAGCCCCAGCATTTT. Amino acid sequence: CASSLDRSGPNLQPQHF.

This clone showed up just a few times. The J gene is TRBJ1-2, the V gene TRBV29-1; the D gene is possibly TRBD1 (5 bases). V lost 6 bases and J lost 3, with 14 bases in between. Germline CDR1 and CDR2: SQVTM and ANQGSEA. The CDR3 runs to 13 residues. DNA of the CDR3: TGCAGCGTCTCCGGGGGGGGAGACTATGGCTACACCTTC. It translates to CSVSGGGDYGYTF.

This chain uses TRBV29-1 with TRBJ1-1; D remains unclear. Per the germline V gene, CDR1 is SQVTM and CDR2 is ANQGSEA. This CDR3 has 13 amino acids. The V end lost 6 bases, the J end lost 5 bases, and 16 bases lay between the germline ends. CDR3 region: CSVVVARETEAFF. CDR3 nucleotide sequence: TGCAGCGTAGTGGTCGCACGGGAGACTGAAGCTTTCTTT.

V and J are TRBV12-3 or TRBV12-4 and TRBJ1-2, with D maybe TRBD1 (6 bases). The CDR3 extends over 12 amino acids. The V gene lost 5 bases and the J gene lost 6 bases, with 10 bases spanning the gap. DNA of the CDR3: TGTGCCAGCAGTCAGGGGACCCATGGCTACACCTTC. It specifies CASSQGTHGYTF.

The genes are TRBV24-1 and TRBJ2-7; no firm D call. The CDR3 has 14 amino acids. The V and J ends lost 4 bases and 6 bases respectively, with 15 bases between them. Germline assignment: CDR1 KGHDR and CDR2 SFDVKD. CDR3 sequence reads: CATSEIGARREQYF. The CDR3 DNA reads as TGTGCCACCAGTGAGATCGGAGCACGTCGCGAGCAGTACTTC.

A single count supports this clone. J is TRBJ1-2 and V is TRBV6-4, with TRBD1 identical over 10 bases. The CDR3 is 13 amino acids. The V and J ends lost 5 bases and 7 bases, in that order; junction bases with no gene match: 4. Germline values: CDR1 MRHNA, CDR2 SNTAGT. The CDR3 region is CASSFGQGVGYTF. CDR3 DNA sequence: TGTGCCAGCAGTTTTGGACAGGGGGTTGGCTACACCTTC.